The next 15 T cell receptor beta chains were all read from a single sample in a study of cytomegalovirus exposure and HLA in healthy donors. The method was immunoSEQ multiplex PCR; TCRdb's version includes in-frame clones alone and lacks a portion of them. Of roughly 120,000 clones in the sample, less than 90% are singletons; the top ten hold 4.4%. Sequenced material: PBMCs. All receptors come from a young man in good health and CMV-seropositive.

To note about this clone: The junction departs from germline at one end; a sequencing error may be responsible. The chain carries TRBV7-7 and TRBJ1-3; TRBD1 is a possible D gene (5 bases). CDR3 length: 14 amino acids. CDR1 SSHAT and CDR2 FNYEAQ come from the germline V gene (reference sequence). The CDR3 reads CASSPSTAGNTIYF. CDR3 nucleotides: TGTGCTAGCAGCCCTTCGACAGCAGGAAACACCATATATTTT.

This sequence joins TRBV18 and TRBJ1-5; TRBD1 is a possible D gene (5 bases). The CDR3 has 16 residues. V lost 3 bases, J lost 6 bases, and 18 bases lay in between. CDR1 and CDR2 (germline): KGHSH, LQKENI. The CDR3 nucleotides are TGTGCCAGCTCACCCCAACGCCGCTCGGGGGTTCAGCCCCAGCATTTT. This sequence encodes CASSPQRRSGVQPQHF.

The genes are TRBV4-1 and TRBJ2-6, with 12 positions matching TRBD1. The V and J ends lost 3 bases and 3 bases, in that order; junction bases with no gene match: 6. The CDR3 is made up of 18 amino acids. CDR1 MGHRA and CDR2 YSYEKL come from the germline V gene. CDR3: CASSHRDRGQGGANVLTF. CDR3 coding DNA: TGCGCCAGCAGCCATCGGGACAGGGGGCAAGGTGGGGCCAACGTCCTGACTTTC.

The chain recombines TRBV19 with TRBJ1-1; D remains ambiguous. The CDR3 has 15 amino acids. V lost 5 bases and J lost 4, with 17 bases in between. Germline CDR1 and CDR2: LNHDA and SQIVND (reference sequence). The CDR3: CASSPNFGPRTEAFF. Here the CDR3 DNA reads TGTGCCAGTAGTCCAAATTTTGGCCCCCGCACTGAAGCTTTCTTT.

V is TRBV29-1 and J is TRBJ2-5; D gene ambiguous. The germline V gene encodes CDR1 SQVTM and CDR2 ANQGSEA. The length of the CDR3 is 13 residues. V lost 6 bases and J 1 base, leaving 12 bases between the germline ends. CDR3 sequence reads: CSVLWAAQETQYF. In DNA, the CDR3 is TGCAGCGTCCTCTGGGCAGCCCAAGAGACCCAGTACTTC.

CDR3 DNA: TGCGCCAGCAGCTTGGAATCCGTTAACTATGGCTACACCTTC. Its translation: CASSLESVNYGYTF. V usage is TRBV5-1 and J usage is TRBJ1-2, with unresolved D. Trimming took off 0 bases at V and 1 base at J, with 7 bases between the two ends. There are 14 residues in the CDR3. In germline, CDR1 is SGHRS, CDR2 YFSETQ. Full variable domain (rest looked up from reference TRBV5-1 and TRBJ1-2): KAGVTQTPRYLIKTRGQQVTLSCSPISGHRSVSWYQQTPGQGLQFLFEYFSETQRNKGNFPGRFSGRQFSNSRSEMNVSTLELGDSALYLCASSLESVNYGYTFGSGTRLTVV.

This chain joins TRBV5-6 and TRBJ1-4; D is possibly TRBD1 (5 bases). The V and J ends lost 0 bases and 10 bases respectively, with 16 bases between them. The CDR3 is 15 amino acids. Germline values: CDR1 SGHDT, CDR2 YYEEEE. The CDR3 is CASSLAGGGEAKLFF. The DNA for the CDR3 is TGTGCCAGCAGCTTGGCTGGGGGGGGTGAAGCAAAACTGTTTTTT.

Only a few counts were recorded for this clone. The chain recombines TRBV6-5 with TRBJ2-5; TRBD2 matches 8 bases. The trim removed 9 bases at V and 4 bases at J, leaving 7 bases unmatched. This CDR3 region has 13 residues. Looked up from germline, CDR1 is MNHEY and CDR2 is SVGAGI. The CDR3 nucleotides are TGTGCCAGGGTGAGCGGGGGTGTAGAGACCCAGTACTTC. Protein product: CARVSGGVETQYF.

The chain has TRBV28 and TRBJ2-2; a possible D gene is TRBD1 (5 bases). V was trimmed by 4 bases and J by 3 bases, leaving 12 bases between them. This CDR3 region has 15 residues. Germline V gene sequence: CDR1 MDHEN, CDR2 SYDVKM. CDR3 residues: CASSSPGKHTGELFF. CDR3 bases: TGTGCCAGCAGTTCGCCAGGGAAGCACACCGGGGAGCTGTTTTTT.

The chain employs TRBV18 and TRBJ1-3; a possible D gene is TRBD1 (6 bases). This CDR3 has 17 residues. V was trimmed by 3 bases and J by 0 bases, leaving 15 bases between them. Germline V gene data show CDR1 as KGHSH and CDR2 as LQKENI. The CDR3 spells CASSPTGRVNSGNTIYF. DNA of the CDR3: TGTGCCAGCTCACCTACAGGGAGGGTTAACTCTGGAAACACCATATATTTT.

The chain uses TRBV18 and TRBJ1-5; D not certain. Germline values: CDR1 KGHSH, CDR2 LQKENI. This CDR3 is built from 15 residues. V dropped 3 bases and J dropped 0 bases, with 9 bases sitting between them. The CDR3 DNA reads as TGTGCCAGCTCACCCACTAGGGTTAGCAATCAGCCCCAGCATTTT. It is translated as CASSPTRVSNQPQHF.

The chain combines TRBV4-2 with TRBJ2-7, with 7 bases that match TRBD2. The CDR3 loop spans 14 amino acids. Looked up from germline, CDR1 is LGHNA and CDR2 is YNFKEQ. Trimming at V came to 3 bases and at J to 3 bases, leaving 5 bases not matched to a gene. The CDR3 region has the DNA TGTGCCAGCAGCCAGGGGGGGGAGCACTACGAGCAGTACTTC. Its protein is CASSQGGEHYEQYF.

The chain uses TRBV6-6 and TRBJ1-1, with 10 bases fitting TRBD1. The CDR3 has 15 amino acids. The germline V gene has CDR1 MNHNY and CDR2 SVGAGI (reference sequence). J was trimmed by 1 base and V by 6 bases; bases with no gene match: 5. CDR3 nucleotides: TGTGCCAGCAGAAAGGACAGGGGGGCGAACACTGAAGCTTTCTTT. The encoded protein is CASRKDRGANTEAFF.

A single count supports this clone. The gene calls are TRBV6-5 and TRBJ1-1; no firm D call. The CDR3 is 13 amino acids. Germline V gene sequence: CDR1 MNHEY, CDR2 SVGAGI. Trimming cost V 5 bases and J 5 bases, with 12 bases left between them. This chain's CDR3 is CASSTGKRTEAFF. The CDR3 coding sequence is TGTGCCAGCAGTACCGGGAAGAGAACTGAAGCTTTCTTT.

The sample holds one count of this clone. The V call is TRBV7-6, the J call TRBJ1-4; TRBD1 might be the D (5 bases). Trimming removed 1 base from V and 6 bases from J, with 12 bases in between. There are 15 residues in the CDR3. Germline V CDR1 and CDR2: SGHVS, FNYEAQ. DNA of the CDR3: TGTGCCAGCAGCTTAGGGGGGGGAAGGGATGAAAAACTGTTTTTT. Translating gives CASSLGGGRDEKLFF.